This TCR beta chain emerged from a study of cytomegalovirus exposure and HLA in healthy donors. Overall study results and limits: Reports credit the classifier with highly specific, highly sensitive diagnosis of cytomegalovirus status. The dataset shows that most TCR sequences were rare, while some public TCRs occurred in many donors. Common viral pathogens seemed to be connected with several of the most significant clusters, according to a later analysis.

Points on this clone: Its specificity is unknown.

Vbeta (60) and Jbeta (13) primers were used in the PCR. Profiled with immunoSEQ multiplex PCR; TCRdb holds only in-frame clones, not every one. The data contain approximately 190,000 clones, over 75% of them singletons. Trimming stripped 1 base from V and 0 bases from J, with 8 bases between. The CDR3 has 15 amino acids. Germline-derived CDR1 and CDR2 are SGHDT and YYEEEE. The receptor comes from a man aged 45-65 years in good health and CMV-seronegative. The V and J genes are TRBV5-6 and TRBJ1-3; D is unresolved. Sequences were obtained from PBMCs. The CDR3 is CASSLLGNSGNTIYF. CDR3 DNA sequence: TGTGCCAGCAGCTTGCTCGGGAACTCTGGAAACACCATATATTTT.